A single sample gave rise to the 2 T cell receptor beta chains below, sequenced in a study of T cells in lung cancer brain metastases. The table came from immunoSEQ multiplex PCR; TCRdb's copy has only in-frame clones and leaves some out. The sample includes approximately 4,400 clones, more than 70% of them seen just once. Sequenced: tumor tissue from the primary lung tumor. The source of these receptors is a woman between 50 and 59 years old with non-small cell lung cancer.

Comments on this clone: Mismatch with germline at one junction end may stem from a read error. Other DNA sequences in this sample translate to the same CDR3. The chain has TRBV30 and TRBJ2-5; 8 nucleotides line up with TRBD2. The germline CDR1 and CDR2 sequences are GTSNPN and SVGIG (reference sequence). The CDR3 totals 14 residues. The CDR3 loop is CAWSEGLEGETQYF. The CDR3 region has the DNA TGTGCCTGGAGTGAGGGACTAGAGGGTGAGACCCAATACTTC.

On this clone itself: An end of the junction does not agree with germline; a read error may underlie this. The chain employs TRBV6-6 and TRBJ2-5; D is unresolved. This CDR3 has 13 amino acids. Per germline, CDR1 MNHNY and CDR2 SVGAGI (reference sequence). The DNA of the CDR3 is TGTGCCAGCGTCGAACTCTTCCAAGGGACCCAGTACTTC. This encodes CASVELFQGTQYF.